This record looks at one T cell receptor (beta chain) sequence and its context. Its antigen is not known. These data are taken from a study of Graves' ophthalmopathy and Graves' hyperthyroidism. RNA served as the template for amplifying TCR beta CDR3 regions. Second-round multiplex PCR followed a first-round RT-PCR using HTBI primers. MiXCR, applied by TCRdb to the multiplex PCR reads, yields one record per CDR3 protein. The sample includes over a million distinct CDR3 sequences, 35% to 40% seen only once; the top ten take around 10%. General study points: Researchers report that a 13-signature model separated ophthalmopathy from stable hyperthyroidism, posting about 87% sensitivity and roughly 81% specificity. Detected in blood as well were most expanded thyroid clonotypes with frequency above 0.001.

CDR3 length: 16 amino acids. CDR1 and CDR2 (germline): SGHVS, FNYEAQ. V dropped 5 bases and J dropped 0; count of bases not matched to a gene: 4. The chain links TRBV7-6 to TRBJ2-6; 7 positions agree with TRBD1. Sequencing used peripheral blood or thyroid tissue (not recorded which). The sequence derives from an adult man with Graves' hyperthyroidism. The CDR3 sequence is CASSPGDSSGANVLTF. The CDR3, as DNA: TGTGCCAGCAGCCCCGGGGACAGCTCTGGGGCCAACGTCCTGACTTTC.